This T cell receptor beta chain emerged from a study of early stage breast cancer tumors. Study-wide context: Of around 15 invasive breast tumors, more than nine were hormone receptor-positive, HER2-negative. Each sample averaged around 9.4-fold read coverage. Study observations and caveats: Most shared enriched TCRB sequences were commonly generated ones. Tumors had around 2.3-fold higher T cell density than normal breast.

Libraries were prepared by immunoSEQ multiplex PCR; TCRdb keeps only in-frame clonotypes and omits some of them. The table has 69,000 or so clones, approximately 84% seen once. The length of the CDR3 is 15 residues. Germline V lookup: CDR1 SGHTA, CDR2 FQGNSA. V dropped 4 bases and J dropped 7; count of bases not matched to a gene: 9. Points on this clone: Its antigen is not known.

Sequenced: blood. This rearrangement joins TRBV7-2 to TRBJ1-5, with TRBD1 identical over 8 bases. The sequence derives from a person in their 40s with breast cancer. The CDR3 protein is CASSSQGASEQPQHF. The DNA of the CDR3 is TGTGCCAGCAGCTCGCAGGGGGCTTCGGAGCAGCCCCAGCATTTT.